This T cell receptor (beta chain) appears in the sequencing data of a study of Graves' ophthalmopathy and Graves' hyperthyroidism. For this clonotype: The antigen is unknown.

CDR3 regions of TCR beta were amplified from RNA transcripts. Investigators did first-round RT-PCR with HTBI primers, then second-round multiplex PCR. A single record per CDR3 protein comes from TCRdb applying MiXCR to the multiplex PCR reads. Here the sample spans 200,000 to 300,000 distinct CDR3 sequences, around 45% being singletons. Study-wide findings and caveats: Blood contained most expanded thyroid clonotypes exceeding 0.001 frequency. Progression of ophthalmopathy was predicted by the model with about 67% sensitivity and approximately 72% specificity.

Germline V gene data show CDR1 as SGHVS and CDR2 as FQNEAQ. The germline V and J ends were trimmed by 5 bases and 2 bases, with 16 bases remaining between them. This CDR3 has 15 residues. The TCR sequence derives from an adult man with Graves' ophthalmopathy. The V gene is TRBV7-8, the J gene TRBJ2-7, with D perhaps matching TRBD1 (5 bases). Sample: peripheral blood. CDR3 DNA: TGTGCCAGCAGCCCCGCCAGGGTTAGGACCTACGAGCAGTACTTC. Its translation is CASSPARVRTYEQYF.